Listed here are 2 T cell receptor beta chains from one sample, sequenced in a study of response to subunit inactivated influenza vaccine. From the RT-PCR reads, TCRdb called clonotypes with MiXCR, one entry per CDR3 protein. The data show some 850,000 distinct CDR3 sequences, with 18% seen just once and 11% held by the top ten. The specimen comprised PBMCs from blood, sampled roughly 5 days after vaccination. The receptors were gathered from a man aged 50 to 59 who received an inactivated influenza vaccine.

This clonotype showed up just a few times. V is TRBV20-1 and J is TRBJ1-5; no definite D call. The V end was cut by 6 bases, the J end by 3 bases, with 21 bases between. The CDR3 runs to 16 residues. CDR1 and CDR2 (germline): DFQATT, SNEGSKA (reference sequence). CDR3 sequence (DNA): TGCAGTGCCTGGAATGGGCAGCTACAGCCCAATCAGCCCCAGCATTTT. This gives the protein CSAWNGQLQPNQPQHF.

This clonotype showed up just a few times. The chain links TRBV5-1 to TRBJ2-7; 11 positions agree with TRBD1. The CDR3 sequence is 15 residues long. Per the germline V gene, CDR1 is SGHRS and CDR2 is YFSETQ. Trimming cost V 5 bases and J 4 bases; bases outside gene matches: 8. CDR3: CASRRGQGVLYEQYF. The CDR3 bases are TGCGCCAGCAGACGGGGACAGGGGGTATTATACGAGCAGTACTTC.